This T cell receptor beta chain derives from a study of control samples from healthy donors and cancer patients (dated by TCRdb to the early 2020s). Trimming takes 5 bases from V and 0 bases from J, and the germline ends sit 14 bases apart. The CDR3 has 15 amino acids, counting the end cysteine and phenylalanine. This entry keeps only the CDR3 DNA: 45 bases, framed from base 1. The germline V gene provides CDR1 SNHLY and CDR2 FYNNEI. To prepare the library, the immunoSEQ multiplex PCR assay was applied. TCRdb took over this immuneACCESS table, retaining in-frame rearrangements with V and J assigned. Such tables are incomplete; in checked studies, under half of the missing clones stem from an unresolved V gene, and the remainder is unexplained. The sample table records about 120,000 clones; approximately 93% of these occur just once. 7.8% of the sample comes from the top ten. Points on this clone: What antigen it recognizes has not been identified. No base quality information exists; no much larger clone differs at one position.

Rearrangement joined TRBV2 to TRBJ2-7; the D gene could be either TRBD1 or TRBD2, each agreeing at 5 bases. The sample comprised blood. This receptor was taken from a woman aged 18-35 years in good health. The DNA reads TGTGCCAGCAGTAAACTCCGGGACGCCTCCTACGAGCAGTACTTC. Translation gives CASSKLRDASYEQYF.